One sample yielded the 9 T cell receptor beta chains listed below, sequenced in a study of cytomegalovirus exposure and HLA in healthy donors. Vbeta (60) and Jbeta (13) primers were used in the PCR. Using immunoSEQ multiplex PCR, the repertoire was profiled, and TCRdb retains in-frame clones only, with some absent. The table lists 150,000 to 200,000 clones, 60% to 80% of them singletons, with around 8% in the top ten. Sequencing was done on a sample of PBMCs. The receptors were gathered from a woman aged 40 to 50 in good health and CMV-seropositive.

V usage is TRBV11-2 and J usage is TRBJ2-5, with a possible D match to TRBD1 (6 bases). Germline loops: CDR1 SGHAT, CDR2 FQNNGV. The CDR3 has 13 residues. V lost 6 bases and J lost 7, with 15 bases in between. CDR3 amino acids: CASRKQGFLTQYF. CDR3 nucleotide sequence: TGTGCCAGCAGAAAACAGGGTTTTTTGACCCAGTACTTC.

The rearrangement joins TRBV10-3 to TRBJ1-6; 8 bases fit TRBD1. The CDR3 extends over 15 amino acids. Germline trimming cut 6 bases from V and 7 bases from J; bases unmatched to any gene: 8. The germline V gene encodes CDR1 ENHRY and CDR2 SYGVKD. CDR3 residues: CAISGRQGRNSPLHF. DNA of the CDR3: TGTGCCATCAGCGGGCGACAGGGGAGGAATTCACCCCTCCACTTT.

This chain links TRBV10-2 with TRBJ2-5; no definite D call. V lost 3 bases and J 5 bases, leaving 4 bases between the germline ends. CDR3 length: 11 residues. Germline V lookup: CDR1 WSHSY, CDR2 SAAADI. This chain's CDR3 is CASSEEETQYF. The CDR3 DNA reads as TGCGCCAGCAGTGAAGAGGAGACCCAGTACTTC.

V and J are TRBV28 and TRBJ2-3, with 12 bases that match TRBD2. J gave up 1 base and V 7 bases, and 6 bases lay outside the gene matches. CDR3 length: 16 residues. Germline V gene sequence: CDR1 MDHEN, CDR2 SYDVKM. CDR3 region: CASITSGRWGTDTQYF. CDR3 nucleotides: TGTGCCAGCATTACTAGCGGGAGGTGGGGCACAGATACGCAGTATTTT.

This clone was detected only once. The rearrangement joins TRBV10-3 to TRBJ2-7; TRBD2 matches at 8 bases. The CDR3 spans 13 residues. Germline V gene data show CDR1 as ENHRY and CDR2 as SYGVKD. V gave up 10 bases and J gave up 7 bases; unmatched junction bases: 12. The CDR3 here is CATRRREVDEQYF. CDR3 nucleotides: TGTGCCACCCGCCGGCGGGAGGTGGATGAGCAGTACTTC.

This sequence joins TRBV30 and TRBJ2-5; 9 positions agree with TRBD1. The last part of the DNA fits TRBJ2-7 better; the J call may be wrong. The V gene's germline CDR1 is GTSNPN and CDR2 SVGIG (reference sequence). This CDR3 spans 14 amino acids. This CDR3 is CAWSQDRGINEQYF. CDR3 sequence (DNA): TGTGCCTGGAGCCAGGACAGGGGAATCAACGAGCAGTACTTC.

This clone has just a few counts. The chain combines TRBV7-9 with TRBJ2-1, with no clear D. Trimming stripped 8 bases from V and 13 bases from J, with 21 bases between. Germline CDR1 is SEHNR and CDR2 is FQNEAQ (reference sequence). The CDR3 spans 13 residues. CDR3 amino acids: CASGSGGLGVQFF. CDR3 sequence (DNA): TGTGCCAGCGGCTCAGGTGGGCTGGGCGTCCAGTTCTTC. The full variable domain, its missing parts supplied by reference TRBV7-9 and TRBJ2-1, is DTGVSQNPRHKITKRGQNVTFRCDPISEHNRLYWYRQTLGQGPEFLTYFQNEAQLEKSRLLSDRFSAERPKGSFSTLEIQRTEQGDSAMYLCASGSGGLGVQFFGPGTRLTVL.

CDR3 sequence reads: CSAMEGVEAFF. For the CDR3, the DNA is TGCAGTGCTATGGAGGGAGTGGAAGCTTTCTTT. V and J are TRBV20-1 and TRBJ1-1; D call uncertain. Germline loops: CDR1 DFQATT, CDR2 SNEGSKA (reference sequence). The CDR3 totals 11 residues. The germline V and J ends were trimmed by 4 bases and 8 bases, with 11 bases remaining between them.

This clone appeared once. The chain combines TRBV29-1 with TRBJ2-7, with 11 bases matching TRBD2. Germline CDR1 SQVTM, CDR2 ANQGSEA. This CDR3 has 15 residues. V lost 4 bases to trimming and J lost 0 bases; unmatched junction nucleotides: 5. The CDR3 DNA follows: TGCAGCGTTGGCAACCTAGCGGGAGGCTCCTACGAGCAGTACTTC. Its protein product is CSVGNLAGGSYEQYF.